Each of the 28 T cell receptor beta chains below was sequenced from the same sample in a study of T cell responses to AZD1222 COVID-19 vaccine. Generated by immunoSEQ multiplex PCR, the TCRdb table keeps only in-frame clones and is missing some. The sample includes approximately 89,000 clones, just over 90% of them seen just once. The sequencing here drew on peripheral blood, taken 28 days after the second AZD1222 dose. All receptors come from an adult who received the AZD1222 COVID-19 vaccine.

The CDR3 DNA sequence: TGTGCCAGCAGTGTAGGGACTAGCGGCTCCTACGAGCAGTACTTC. Amino acid sequence: CASSVGTSGSYEQYF. The rearrangement links TRBV25-1 to TRBJ2-7; 11 bases are a match to TRBD2. Germline assignment: CDR1 MGHDK and CDR2 SYGVNS. CDR3 length: 15 residues. V shed 4 bases and J 0 bases; nucleotides not matched to a gene: 2.

V is TRBV6-2 or TRBV6-3 and J is TRBJ1-1; unclear D gene. The CDR3 loop spans 13 amino acids. Germline V CDR1 and CDR2: MNHEY, SVGEGT. Trimming took 6 bases from V and 5 from J, leaving 13 bases between them. The CDR3 spells CASSPGEATEAFF. The CDR3 DNA reads TGTGCCAGCAGCCCCGGGGAGGCGACTGAAGCTTTCTTT.

V usage is TRBV18 and J usage is TRBJ2-3, with D maybe TRBD2 (6 bases). V was clipped by 4 bases and J by 6 bases, with 17 bases between them. Germline V gene lookup returns CDR1 KGHSH and CDR2 LQKENI. The CDR3 loop spans 15 amino acids. The CDR3 reads CASSRTGVGVDTQYF. DNA for the CDR3: TGTGCCAGCTCACGGACGGGGGTAGGTGTGGATACGCAGTATTTT.

The chain employs TRBV6-5 and TRBJ1-1, with D possibly TRBD1 on 5 matching bases. V lost 3 bases, J lost 1 base, and 9 bases lay in between. Germline-derived CDR1 and CDR2 are MNHEY and SVGAGI. CDR3 length: 14 amino acids. The CDR3 DNA reads TGTGCCAGCAGTTATCGGACAACGAACACTGAAGCTTTCTTT. It specifies CASSYRTTNTEAFF.

This clone has a single count. V and J are TRBV10-3 and TRBJ1-1; D uncertain. V lost 0 bases, J lost 7 bases, and 6 bases lay in between. In germline, CDR1 is ENHRY, CDR2 SYGVKD. The CDR3 runs 12 residues. CDR3 sequence reads: CAISESEIEAFF. CDR3 DNA sequence: TGTGCCATCAGTGAGTCGGAAATTGAAGCTTTCTTT.

The chain is built from TRBV2 and TRBJ2-1, with TRBD2 matching 7 bases. J gave up 6 bases and V 6 bases, and 5 bases lay outside the gene matches. This CDR3 comprises 13 residues. Germline assignment: CDR1 SNHLY and CDR2 FYNNEI. In DNA form, the CDR3 reads TGTGCCAGCAGGAGGCCGGGGGGCAATGAGCAGTTCTTC. Amino acid sequence: CASRRPGGNEQFF. Full variable domain (remainder filled in from reference TRBV2 and TRBJ2-1): EPEVTQTPSHQVTQMGQEVILRCVPISNHLYFYWYRQILGQKVEFLVSFYNNEISEKSEIFDDQFSVERPDGSNFTLKIRSTKLEDSAMYFCASRRPGGNEQFFGPGTRLTVL.

The V gene is TRBV7-9, the J gene TRBJ2-2; no clear D gene. The CDR3 sequence is 16 residues long. Trimming shortened V by 5 bases and J by 1 base, and 14 bases separated the two germline ends. CDR1 is SEHNR, CDR2 FQNEAQ, per germline (reference sequence). CDR3 region: CASSLPGGVNTGELFF. CDR3 DNA sequence: TGTGCCAGCAGCCTCCCGGGTGGGGTGAACACCGGGGAGCTGTTTTTT.

The V gene is TRBV5-1, the J gene TRBJ1-5, with 9 bases matching TRBD1. This CDR3 is 15 amino acids long. V lost 4 bases to trimming and J lost 6 bases; unmatched junction nucleotides: 8. Germline loops: CDR1 SGHRS, CDR2 YFSETQ. As DNA, the CDR3 is TGCGCCAGCAGCCCGGGACAGGGAGTAGGTCAGCCCCAGCATTTT. Translated: CASSPGQGVGQPQHF.

The rearrangement joins TRBV19 to TRBJ2-3; D gene unclear. The CDR3 extends over 15 amino acids. Per germline, CDR1 LNHDA and CDR2 SQIVND (reference sequence). The V end was cut by 3 bases, the J end by 2 bases, with 12 bases between. DNA for the CDR3: TGTGCCAGTAGTATCGGAGCAGGTTTCACAGATACGCAGTATTTT. It is translated as CASSIGAGFTDTQYF.

This rearrangement joins TRBV7-2 to TRBJ1-5; 8 nucleotides line up with TRBD1. Germline lookup yields CDR1 SGHTA and CDR2 FQGNSA. CDR3 length: 15 amino acids. The trim removed 1 base at V and 7 bases at J, leaving 6 bases unmatched. CDR3 amino acids: CASSLVQGAWQPQHF. DNA of the CDR3: TGTGCCAGCAGCTTAGTCCAGGGGGCCTGGCAGCCCCAGCATTTT.

V gene TRBV4-3 combines with J gene TRBJ1-5, with D tentatively TRBD1 (5 bases). Germline V lookup: CDR1 LGHNA, CDR2 YSLEER. V dropped 0 bases and J dropped 1 base, with 10 bases sitting between them. The CDR3 runs to 16 residues. The CDR3 DNA sequence: TGCGCCAGCAGCCAAGAACCCCCAGGGAGCAATCAGCCCCAGCATTTT. Translating gives CASSQEPPGSNQPQHF.

The chain combines TRBV19 with TRBJ1-1; 8 nucleotides agree with TRBD1. The J segment lost 0 bases and the V segment lost 6 bases, leaving 6 bases of the junction unmatched. Germline loops: CDR1 LNHDA, CDR2 SQIVND (reference sequence). The CDR3 is 15 residues long. CDR3 residues: CASRNWDRLNTEAFF. The CDR3 DNA follows: TGTGCCAGTAGAAACTGGGACAGGTTGAACACTGAAGCTTTCTTT.

The chain employs TRBV6-5 and TRBJ1-4, with 7 positions matching TRBD1. Germline V gene lookup returns CDR1 MNHEY and CDR2 SVGAGI. Trimming took 5 bases from V and 9 from J; bases not matched to a gene: 12. This CDR3 is 15 amino acids long. DNA of the CDR3: TGTGCCAGCAGTCCCGACAGGGAGCGTTTCCAAAAACTGTTTTTT. This translates into CASSPDRERFQKLFF.

This rearrangement joins TRBV5-8 to TRBJ2-2, with D perhaps matching TRBD2 (6 bases). V dropped 3 bases and J dropped 5 bases, with 14 bases sitting between them. The CDR3 extends over 15 amino acids. Germline V gene lookup returns CDR1 SGHTS and CDR2 YDEGEE. The DNA of the CDR3 is TGTGCCAGCAGCTCCCGGAGGGGTAGGACCGGGGAGCTGTTTTTT. Translated: CASSSRRGRTGELFF.

The CDR3 DNA reads as TGTGCCAGCACCCCGGGGGTGGGCAAGAGAGGCTACACCTTC. Amino acids: CASTPGVGKRGYTF. The gene calls are TRBV28 and TRBJ1-2; D might be TRBD1 (5 bases). This CDR3 region has 14 residues. V dropped 7 bases and J dropped 8 bases, with 20 bases sitting between them. The germline gives CDR1 MDHEN, CDR2 SYDVKM.

This clone occurred a few times. The V call is TRBV3-1 (or the pseudogene TRBV3-2), the J call TRBJ1-3, with a weak D call TRBD1 (5 bases). The length of the CDR3 is 14 residues. The germline V and J ends were trimmed by 2 bases and 5 bases, with 10 bases remaining between them. Germline values: CDR1 LGHDT, CDR2 YNNKEL (reference sequence). The CDR3 here is CASSQRGIRNTIYF. CDR3 nucleotides: TGTGCCAGCAGCCAACGGGGGATCAGAAACACCATATATTTT.

The V call is TRBV4-3, the J call TRBJ1-4; unclear D gene. Trimming stripped 0 bases from V and 1 base from J, with 6 bases between. CDR1 LGHNA and CDR2 YSLEER come from the germline V gene. CDR3 length: 15 amino acids. CDR3 bases: TGCGCCAGCAGCCAAGATACGGGAACTAATGAAAAACTGTTTTTT. This translates into CASSQDTGTNEKLFF.

This chain uses TRBV2 with TRBJ1-1; D is perhaps TRBD1 (6 bases). V lost 6 bases, J lost 1 base, and 12 bases lay in between. Per germline, CDR1 SNHLY and CDR2 FYNNEI. CDR3 length: 14 amino acids. CDR3 protein: CASRTDRSNTEAFF. The CDR3 DNA follows: TGTGCCAGCAGAACTGACAGGTCGAACACTGAAGCTTTCTTT.

The V gene is TRBV5-1, the J gene TRBJ1-6, with 11 nucleotides matching TRBD1. The CDR3 consists of 15 residues. The germline V gene encodes CDR1 SGHRS and CDR2 YFSETQ. V lost 4 bases, J lost 10 bases, and 7 bases stayed unmatched. CDR3 in DNA: TGCGCCAGCAGCCCGGGGACAGGGGGTTCGTCACCCCTCCACTTT. This encodes CASSPGTGGSSPLHF.

The chain uses TRBV24-1 and TRBJ2-5; 10 bases match TRBD2. Germline CDR1 is KGHDR and CDR2 is SFDVKD. The CDR3 loop spans 14 amino acids. With V trimmed by 5 bases and J by 5 bases, 4 bases remained unmatched. CDR3 region: CATSGAGGQETQYF. The CDR3 bases are TGTGCCACCAGTGGAGCGGGGGGGCAGGAGACCCAGTACTTC.

The rearrangement joins TRBV28 to TRBJ2-3; 7 nucleotides line up with TRBD2. The germline CDR1 and CDR2 sequences are MDHEN and SYDVKM. The CDR3 sequence is 15 residues long. Trimming cost V 5 bases and J 2 bases; bases outside gene matches: 7. This chain's CDR3 is CASSPLGTNTDTQYF. The CDR3 bases are TGTGCCAGCAGTCCTCTCGGGACTAACACAGATACGCAGTATTTT.

The rearrangement links TRBV6-1 to TRBJ1-6, with 8 nucleotides matching TRBD1. The V gene end was trimmed by 2 bases and the J gene end by 10 bases; junction bases not matched to a gene: 4. The length of the CDR3 is 14 residues. From germline, CDR1 is MNHNS and CDR2 SASEGT. The CDR3 DNA is TGTGCCAGCAGTGAACAGGGGGCAAACTCACCCCTCCACTTT. It yields the protein CASSEQGANSPLHF.

This clone was detected only once. This rearrangement joins TRBV18 to TRBJ1-4; D might be TRBD1 (6 bases). V was trimmed by 2 bases and J by 8 bases, leaving 18 bases between them. From germline, CDR1 is KGHSH and CDR2 LQKENI. The CDR3 loop spans 16 amino acids. CDR3 sequence (DNA): TGTGCCAGCTCACCAATTACCAAGCCTCAGGGGGAAAAACTGTTTTTT. Translation gives CASSPITKPQGEKLFF.

This rearrangement joins TRBV24-1 to TRBJ1-4; 10 nucleotides line up with TRBD1. Germline CDR1 reads KGHDR; CDR2 reads SFDVKD. The CDR3 runs 17 residues. V shed 3 bases and J 4 bases; nucleotides not matched to a gene: 7. The CDR3 nucleotides are TGTGCCACCAGTGATCCTGCCGGGACAGGGGTTAATGAAAAACTGTTTTTT. This gives the protein CATSDPAGTGVNEKLFF.

This chain uses TRBV9 with TRBJ2-2, with 11 nucleotides matching TRBD1. Germline CDR1 and CDR2: SGDLS and YYNGEE. With 2 bases clipped from V and 5 bases from J, the junction kept 5 bases outside the gene matches. This CDR3 is 16 amino acids long. CDR3 in DNA: TGTGCCAGCAGCGTCCTGGGGACAGGGGGGACCGGGGAGCTGTTTTTT. Translated: CASSVLGTGGTGELFF.

The V call is TRBV9, the J call TRBJ2-2; D is ambiguous. The CDR3 is 14 amino acids. Germline loops: CDR1 SGDLS, CDR2 YYNGEE. With 3 bases removed from V and 4 bases from J, the gap between germline ends came to 10 bases. The CDR3 nucleotides are TGTGCCAGCAGCGCCAGGCCGGGCACCGGGGAGCTGTTTTTT. Translated, it gives CASSARPGTGELFF.

This chain connects TRBV29-1 to TRBJ1-2; maybe TRBD1 (6 bases). Germline V lookup: CDR1 SQVTM, CDR2 ANQGSEA. CDR3 length: 13 amino acids. Trimming stripped 3 bases from V and 4 bases from J, with 12 bases between. The CDR3 sequence: CSVDGGGLYGYTF. CDR3 DNA: TGCAGCGTTGATGGGGGGGGCCTCTATGGCTACACCTTC.

The chain couples TRBV19 to TRBJ2-2, with 9 bases lining up with TRBD2. The CDR3 has 14 amino acids. The germline V gene encodes CDR1 LNHDA and CDR2 SQIVND (reference sequence). The V gene end was trimmed by 4 bases and the J gene end by 7 bases; junction bases not matched to a gene: 4. The CDR3: CASSTSGVGGELFF. CDR3 coding DNA: TGTGCCAGTAGTACTAGCGGGGTAGGCGGGGAGCTGTTTTTT. The variable domain in full, completed from reference TRBV19 and TRBJ2-2, reads DGGITQSPKYLFRKEGQNVTLSCEQNLNHDAMYWYRQDPGQGLRLIYYSQIVNDFQKGDIAEGYSVSREKKESFPLTVTSAQKNPTAFYLCASSTSGVGGELFFGEGSRLTVL.